These 14 T cell receptor beta chains originate from one sample sequenced in a study of blood T cell repertoires in COVID-19. The protocol was immunoSEQ multiplex PCR, while the TCRdb copy is restricted to in-frame clones and leaves out a portion. The table has approximately 280,000 clones, roughly 86% seen once; the top ten hold roughly 1.8%. Source material: PBMCs or T cells enriched from blood (not recorded which). These TCRs come from a woman aged 60-75 years who had recovered from COVID-19.

This chain uses TRBV7-9 with TRBJ1-2; D is uncertain. This CDR3 is built from 14 residues. Germline V CDR1 and CDR2: SEHNR, FQNEAQ (reference sequence). V dropped 5 bases and J dropped 6 bases, with 16 bases sitting between them. The CDR3 protein is CASSHGTKTHGYTF. CDR3 DNA: TGTGCCAGCAGCCACGGCACTAAGACTCATGGCTACACCTTC.

This clone was seen a few times. This CDR3 is CASSLGRAYEQYF. CDR3 nucleotide sequence: TGTGCCAGCAGCCTAGGGAGGGCCTACGAGCAGTACTTC. J is TRBJ2-7 and V is TRBV3-1 (or the pseudogene TRBV3-2), with 7 bases fitting TRBD2. CDR1 and CDR2 (germline): LGHDT, YNNKEL (reference sequence). CDR3 length: 13 residues. V shed 4 bases, J shed 2 bases, and the junction held 2 bases outside the gene matches.

The gene calls are TRBV5-1 and TRBJ2-1; 7 bases are a match to TRBD1. Germline V CDR1 and CDR2: SGHRS, YFSETQ. V gave up 3 bases and J gave up 6 bases; unmatched junction bases: 3. The CDR3 is made up of 13 amino acids. Here the CDR3 DNA reads TGCGCCAGCAGCTCAGGGACAGCCAATGAGCAGTTCTTC. The encoded protein is CASSSGTANEQFF.

V usage is TRBV27 and J usage is TRBJ2-5; TRBD1 matches 10 bases. V shed 6 bases, J shed 5 bases, and the junction held 12 bases outside the gene matches. This CDR3 spans 16 amino acids. Germline lookup yields CDR1 MNHEY and CDR2 SMNVEV (reference sequence). CDR3 sequence reads: CASSSGTGALGETQYF. In DNA form, the CDR3 reads TGTGCCAGCAGCTCTGGGACAGGGGCGCTGGGTGAGACCCAGTACTTC.

The V and J genes are TRBV19 and TRBJ1-2; D unresolved. CDR1 is LNHDA, CDR2 SQIVND, per germline (reference sequence). The CDR3 extends over 12 amino acids. Trimming stripped 8 bases from V and 4 bases from J, with 11 bases between. CDR3 amino acids: CASETLTYGYTF. CDR3 sequence (DNA): TGTGCCAGTGAGACATTAACCTATGGCTACACCTTC.

A single count supports this clone. The V gene is TRBV6-5, the J gene TRBJ2-3; D is perhaps TRBD1 (6 bases). Trimming cost V 5 bases and J 3 bases, with 12 bases left between them. The CDR3 contains 14 residues. Germline values: CDR1 MNHEY, CDR2 SVGAGI. CDR3 amino acids: CASSRQDQTDTQYF. CDR3 coding DNA: TGTGCCAGCAGTCGACAGGATCAAACAGATACGCAGTATTTT.

The V call is TRBV18, the J call TRBJ1-3; D is unresolved. The CDR3 spans 15 residues. The germline CDR1 and CDR2 sequences are KGHSH and LQKENI. V was cut by 3 bases and J by 4 bases, with 13 bases left in between. CDR3 residues: CASSPEGTGGNTIYF. In DNA form, the CDR3 reads TGTGCCAGCTCACCGGAGGGAACGGGAGGAAACACCATATATTTT.

J is TRBJ2-1 and V is TRBV18, with 8 bases aligning to TRBD2. Trimming at V came to 6 bases and at J to 1 base, leaving 8 bases not matched to a gene. Germline loops: CDR1 KGHSH, CDR2 LQKENI. The CDR3 is made up of 16 amino acids. The CDR3 DNA is TGTGCCAGCTCTCTCGGACTAGCTAGTTCCTACAATGAGCAGTTCTTC. This translates into CASSLGLASSYNEQFF.

This clone was seen once. The genes are TRBV5-4 and TRBJ2-5, with 12 bases aligning to TRBD2. Trimming removed 7 bases from V and 4 bases from J; junction bases left unmatched: 5. The CDR3 extends over 14 amino acids. Germline V gives CDR1 SGHNT, CDR2 YYREEE (reference sequence). CDR3 protein: CASRGLAGTETQYF. The CDR3 bases are TGTGCCAGCCGCGGACTAGCGGGAACAGAGACCCAGTACTTC.

The rearrangement links TRBV28 to TRBJ2-5; 9 bases align to TRBD1. The germline V gene has CDR1 MDHEN and CDR2 SYDVKM. The CDR3 consists of 15 residues. V dropped 5 bases and J dropped 5; count of bases not matched to a gene: 9. The CDR3 sequence is CASSAHRGRTETQYF. The CDR3 DNA sequence: TGTGCCAGCAGTGCGCACAGGGGGCGAACGGAGACCCAGTACTTC.

This chain connects TRBV5-4 to TRBJ2-3, with 7 bases fitting TRBD1. This CDR3 contains 14 residues. From germline, CDR1 is SGHNT and CDR2 YYREEE (reference sequence). V dropped 1 base and J dropped 2; count of bases not matched to a gene: 1. The CDR3 is CASSLKGATDTQYF. DNA for the CDR3: TGTGCCAGCAGCTTGAAGGGGGCCACAGATACGCAGTATTTT.

This sequence joins TRBV3-1 (or the pseudogene TRBV3-2) and TRBJ2-2; D call uncertain. With 2 bases removed from V and 8 bases from J, the gap between germline ends came to 3 bases. The germline CDR1 and CDR2 sequences are LGHDT and YNNKEL (reference sequence). The CDR3 has 11 amino acids. The CDR3, as DNA: TGTGCCAGCAGCCAATCGGGGGAGCTGTTTTTT. This codes for CASSQSGELFF.

The genes are TRBV5-1 and TRBJ1-5, with D perhaps TRBD1 (5 bases). This CDR3 region has 15 residues. Trimming pared 4 bases from V and 4 bases from J, leaving 15 bases between. Per germline, CDR1 SGHRS and CDR2 YFSETQ. CDR3 sequence reads: CASSRGTGPNQPQHF. The DNA of the CDR3 is TGCGCCAGCAGCCGCGGGACTGGGCCTAATCAGCCCCAGCATTTT.

V usage is TRBV12-5 and J usage is TRBJ2-1; 7 bases are shared with TRBD2. V lost 7 bases, J lost 1 base, and 13 bases stayed unmatched. Germline CDR1 LGHNT, CDR2 FRNRAP. The CDR3 loop spans 17 amino acids. The CDR3 DNA sequence: TGTGCTAGTGCCTTTCCAGCGGGGCAGAAGTCCTACAATGAGCAGTTCTTC. Protein: CASAFPAGQKSYNEQFF.